Below, 5 T cell receptor beta chains from the same sample are listed, as sequenced in a study of cytomegalovirus exposure and HLA in healthy donors. Use of 60 Vbeta and 13 Jbeta primers characterized the PCR. Measured with immunoSEQ multiplex PCR; TCRdb has only the in-frame clones, and not every one. The data show 70,000 to 75,000 clones, and the top ten clones hold roughly 3.8%. The sequencing input was PBMCs. The receptors stem from a female donor in good health and CMV-seropositive.

The chain combines TRBV19 with TRBJ2-3; 9 bases are a match to TRBD2. The length of the CDR3 is 16 residues. V shed 5 bases, J shed 7 bases, and the junction held 13 bases outside the gene matches. Germline assignment: CDR1 LNHDA and CDR2 SQIVND (reference sequence). CDR3 sequence (DNA): TGTGCCAGTAGTCCTCGGACTAGCGCGAACCGAAATACGCAGTATTTT. This encodes CASSPRTSANRNTQYF.

The chain couples TRBV6-5 to TRBJ1-1; the D gene is possibly TRBD1 (6 bases). Germline loops: CDR1 MNHEY, CDR2 SVGAGI. The ends were cut back, 2 bases at V and 6 bases at J, with 16 bases in the middle. The CDR3 runs 15 residues. In DNA form, the CDR3 reads TGTGCCAGCAGTTACGGGGGCAACGGTTGGTCTGAAGCTTTCTTT. Amino acid sequence: CASSYGGNGWSEAFF.

V and J are TRBV6-5 and TRBJ2-7, with 8 bases that match TRBD2. The trim removed 8 bases at V and 3 bases at J, leaving 9 bases unmatched. The CDR3 totals 14 residues. Germline V gene sequence: CDR1 MNHEY, CDR2 SVGAGI. CDR3 sequence: CASRSGGFFYEQYF. The CDR3 nucleotides are TGTGCCAGCCGGAGCGGGGGCTTTTTCTACGAGCAGTACTTC.

Remarks on this clone: The same CDR3 can be traced to other DNA sequences in this sample. The rearrangement uses TRBV19 and TRBJ2-6; 7 nucleotides align to TRBD1. Germline lookup yields CDR1 LNHDA and CDR2 SQIVND (reference sequence). V lost 8 bases to trimming and J lost 1 base; unmatched junction nucleotides: 11. The CDR3 runs 17 residues. The CDR3 here is CASQIRQGPSGANVLTF. DNA for the CDR3: TGTGCCAGTCAAATCCGACAGGGCCCATCTGGGGCCAACGTCCTGACTTTC.

The V call is TRBV10-3, the J call TRBJ2-7; 10 bases line up with TRBD1. V was clipped by 3 bases and J by 2 bases; unmatched bases: 4. The CDR3 has 15 amino acids. Germline values: CDR1 ENHRY, CDR2 SYGVKD. This CDR3 is CAISEFGTGAYEQYF. The CDR3 DNA follows: TGTGCCATCAGTGAATTCGGGACAGGGGCCTACGAGCAGTACTTC.